This TCR beta chain was obtained from a study of T cell responses to AZD1222 COVID-19 vaccine. Findings and limits, study-wide: Spike-specific TCR repertoires showed rising breadth and depth after two AZD1222 doses. Reports indicate that nearly half of spike-specific TCRs are directed at unmutated variant regions. Repertoires in all cases were sampled only once the peak T cell response had passed.

The CDR3 totals 15 residues. Germline CDR1 is MDHEN and CDR2 is SYDVKM. Trimming stripped 6 bases from V and 3 bases from J, with 18 bases between. Details on this clone: No antigen is known for it.

The table came from immunoSEQ multiplex PCR; TCRdb's copy has only in-frame clones and leaves some out. The table has 100,000 to 150,000 clones, around 89% seen once; the top ten hold approximately 10%. The receptor was isolated from an adult in good health. The rearrangement links TRBV28 to TRBJ2-7; maybe TRBD1 (6 bases). Sequenced material: peripheral blood, taken on day 0 of MenACWY control vaccination. Here the CDR3 reads CASSKLGQGNYEQYF. CDR3 in DNA: TGTGCCAGCAGCAAACTGGGGCAGGGGAACTACGAGCAGTACTTC.